The 6 T cell receptor beta chains listed next were all sequenced from one sample in a study of response to subunit inactivated influenza vaccine. TCRdb reprocessed the RT-PCR reads with MiXCR, giving one entry per CDR3 protein. The data show roughly 500,000 distinct CDR3 sequences, about 15% seen once. This sample comprised CD4+ T cells sorted from PBMCs, obtained less than 25 months after vaccination. These receptors were collected from a man in his fifties or sixties who received an inactivated influenza vaccine.

The table lists this clonotype with a few counts. The V call is TRBV4-3, the J call TRBJ1-4, with D hard to call. Trimming left V 0 bases short and J 8 bases short, with 19 bases between. Germline CDR1 and CDR2: LGHNA and YSLEER. This CDR3 region has 17 residues. The CDR3 region has the DNA TGCGCCAGCAGCCAAGAATCGCTGAGAGACGGGTACGAAAAACTGTTTTTT. It is translated as CASSQESLRDGYEKLFF.

This clonotype came up a few times. A junction end diverges from the germline sequence, so it may reflect a read error. This rearrangement joins TRBV6-1 to TRBJ2-4, with 9 bases matching TRBD1. The CDR3 consists of 13 residues. Germline loops: CDR1 MNHNS, CDR2 SASEGT. CDR3 DNA: TGTGCCAGCAGTGCGTCCGGGACAGGGAAAGTGGACTTC. Residues: CASSASGTGKVDF.

Many counts were recorded for this clonotype. The rearrangement joins TRBV12-3 or TRBV12-4 to TRBJ1-5; D is unresolved. This CDR3 comprises 15 residues. The V end lost 5 bases, the J end lost 2 bases, and 13 bases lay between the germline ends. The CDR3 DNA reads TGTGCCAGCAGTGCCCGAGTAATTGGCAATCAGCCCCAGCATTTT. Residues: CASSARVIGNQPQHF.

The genes are TRBV12-3 or TRBV12-4 and TRBJ2-1, with a weak D call TRBD2 (6 bases). CDR3 length: 15 amino acids. Trimming shortened V by 5 bases and J by 0 bases, and 11 bases separated the two germline ends. The CDR3 region has the DNA TGTGCCAGCAGTCCCCGGGAGAACTCCTACAATGAGCAGTTCTTC. It yields the protein CASSPRENSYNEQFF.

About this clonotype: At one of its ends the junction is not consistent with the germline gene, which may arise from a read error. The chain couples TRBV7-2 to TRBJ2-5; D is undetermined. The CDR3 consists of 13 residues. Germline V lookup: CDR1 SGHTA, CDR2 FQGNSA. The CDR3 region has the DNA TGTGCCAGCAGCTTTACGGTTCAAGAGGCCCAGTACTTC. It specifies CASSFTVQEAQYF.

This clonotype came up a few times. The chain combines TRBV5-1 with TRBJ2-2; 7 bases are a match to TRBD2. Germline lookup yields CDR1 SGHRS and CDR2 YFSETQ. CDR3 length: 15 residues. V was clipped by 5 bases and J by 5 bases; unmatched bases: 9. DNA of the CDR3: TGCGCCAGCAGTTCCGGCGGGAGAGAGACCGGGGAGCTGTTTTTT. It is translated as CASSSGGRETGELFF.